This TCR beta chain comes out of a study of control samples from healthy donors and cancer patients. The data were produced by immunoSEQ multiplex PCR, yet TCRdb's version contains in-frame clones alone and is incomplete. This table holds 90,000 or so clones, about 88% found once. Trimming removed 7 bases from V and 3 bases from J, with 10 bases in between. Germline V gives CDR1 MNHEY, CDR2 SVGAGI. This CDR3 contains 12 residues. The J gene is TRBJ2-7, the V gene TRBV6-5; D remains ambiguous. This receptor was obtained from a woman aged 60-70 years in good health. The sequenced sample consisted of blood. CDR3 in DNA: TGTGCCAGCACCCACAAATTCTACGAGCAGTACTTC. Encoded protein: CASTHKFYEQYF.